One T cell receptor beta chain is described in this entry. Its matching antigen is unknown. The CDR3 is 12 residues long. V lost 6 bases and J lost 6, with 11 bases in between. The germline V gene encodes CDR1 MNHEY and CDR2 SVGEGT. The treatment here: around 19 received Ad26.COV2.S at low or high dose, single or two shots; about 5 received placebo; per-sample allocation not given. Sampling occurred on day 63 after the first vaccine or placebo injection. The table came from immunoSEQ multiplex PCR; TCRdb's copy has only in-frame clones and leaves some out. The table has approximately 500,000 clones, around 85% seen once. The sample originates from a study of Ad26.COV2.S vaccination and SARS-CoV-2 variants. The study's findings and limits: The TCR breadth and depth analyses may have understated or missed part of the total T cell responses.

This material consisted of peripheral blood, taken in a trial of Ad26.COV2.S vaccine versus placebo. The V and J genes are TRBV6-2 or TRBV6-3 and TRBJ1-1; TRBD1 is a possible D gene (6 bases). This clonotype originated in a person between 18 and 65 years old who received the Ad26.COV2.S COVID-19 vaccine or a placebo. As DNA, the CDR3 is TGTGCCAGCAGCCGGACAGCCCCTGAAGCTTTCTTT. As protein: CASSRTAPEAFF.